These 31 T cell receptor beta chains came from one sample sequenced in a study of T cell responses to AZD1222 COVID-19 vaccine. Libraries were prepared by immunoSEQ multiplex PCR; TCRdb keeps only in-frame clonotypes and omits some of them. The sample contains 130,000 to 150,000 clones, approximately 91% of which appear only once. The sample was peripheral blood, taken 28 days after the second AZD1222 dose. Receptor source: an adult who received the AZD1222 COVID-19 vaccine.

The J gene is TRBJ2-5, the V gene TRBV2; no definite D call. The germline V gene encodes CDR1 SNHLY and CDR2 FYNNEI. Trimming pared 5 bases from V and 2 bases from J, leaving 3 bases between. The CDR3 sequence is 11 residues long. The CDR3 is CASSQQETQYF. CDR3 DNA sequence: TGTGCCAGCAGTCAACAAGAGACCCAGTACTTC.

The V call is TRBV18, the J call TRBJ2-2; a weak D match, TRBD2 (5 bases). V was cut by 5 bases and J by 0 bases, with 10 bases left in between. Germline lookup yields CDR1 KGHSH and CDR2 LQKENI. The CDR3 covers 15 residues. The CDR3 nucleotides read TGTGCCAGCTCATCGGGGTATGCGAACACCGGGGAGCTGTTTTTT. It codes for CASSSGYANTGELFF. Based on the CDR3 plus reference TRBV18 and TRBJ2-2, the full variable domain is NAGVMQNPRHLVRRRGQEARLRCSPMKGHSHVYWYRQLPEEGLKFMVYLQKENIIDESGMPKERFSAEFPKEGPSILRIQQVVRGDSAAYFCASSSGYANTGELFFGEGSRLTVL.

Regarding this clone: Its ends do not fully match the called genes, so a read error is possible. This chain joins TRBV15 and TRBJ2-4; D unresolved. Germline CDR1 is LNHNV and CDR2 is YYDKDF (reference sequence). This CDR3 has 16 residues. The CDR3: CAASRVETLAKNIQYF. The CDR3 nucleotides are TGTGCCGCCAGCAGAGTGGAGACCCTAGCCAAAAACATTCAGTACTTC.

CDR3 sequence: CASSERDNTEAFF. CDR3 bases: TGTGCCAGCAGTGAAAGAGACAACACTGAAGCTTTCTTT. The chain carries TRBV6-1 and TRBJ1-1, with no clear D. The CDR3 has 13 residues. The V gene lost 2 bases and the J gene lost 2 bases, with 6 bases spanning the gap. Germline assignment: CDR1 MNHNS and CDR2 SASEGT.

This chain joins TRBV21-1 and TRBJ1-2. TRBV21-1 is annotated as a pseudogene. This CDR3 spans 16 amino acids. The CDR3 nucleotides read TGTGCCAGCAGCAAAGGGGGGGCTCGACCTAACTATGGCTACACCTTC. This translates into CASSKGGARPNYGYTF.

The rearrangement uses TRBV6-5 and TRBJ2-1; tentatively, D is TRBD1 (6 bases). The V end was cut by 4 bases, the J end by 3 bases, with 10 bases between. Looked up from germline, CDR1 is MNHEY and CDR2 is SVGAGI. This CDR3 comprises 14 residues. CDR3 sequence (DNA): TGTGCCAGCAGTTCCAGGGGAGACTACAATGAGCAGTTCTTC. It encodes CASSSRGDYNEQFF.

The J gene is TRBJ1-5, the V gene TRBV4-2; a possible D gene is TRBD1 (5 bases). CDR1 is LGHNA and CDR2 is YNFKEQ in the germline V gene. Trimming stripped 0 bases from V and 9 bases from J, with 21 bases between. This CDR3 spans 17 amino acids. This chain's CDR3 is CASSQENYRRLETPQHF. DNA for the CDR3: TGTGCCAGCAGCCAAGAAAATTACAGGAGACTAGAGACGCCCCAGCATTTT.

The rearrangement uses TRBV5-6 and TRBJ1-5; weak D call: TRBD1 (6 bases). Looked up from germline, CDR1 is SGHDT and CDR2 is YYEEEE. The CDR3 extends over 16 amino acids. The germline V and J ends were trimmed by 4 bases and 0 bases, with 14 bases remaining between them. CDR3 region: CASSVGASYSNQPQHF. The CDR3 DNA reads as TGTGCCAGCAGCGTGGGGGCGAGTTATAGCAATCAGCCCCAGCATTTT.

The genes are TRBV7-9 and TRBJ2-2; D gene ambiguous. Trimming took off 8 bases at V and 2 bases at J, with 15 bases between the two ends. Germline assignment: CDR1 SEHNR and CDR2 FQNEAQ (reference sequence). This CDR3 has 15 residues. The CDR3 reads CASVSTDPNTGELFF. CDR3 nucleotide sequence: TGTGCCAGCGTTTCAACAGACCCCAACACCGGGGAGCTGTTTTTT.

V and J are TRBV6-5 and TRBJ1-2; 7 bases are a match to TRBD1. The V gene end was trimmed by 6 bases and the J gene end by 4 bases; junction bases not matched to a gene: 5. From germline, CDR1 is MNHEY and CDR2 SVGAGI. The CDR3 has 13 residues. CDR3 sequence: CASRTTGAYGYTF. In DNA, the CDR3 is TGTGCCAGCAGGACAACAGGGGCCTATGGCTACACCTTC.

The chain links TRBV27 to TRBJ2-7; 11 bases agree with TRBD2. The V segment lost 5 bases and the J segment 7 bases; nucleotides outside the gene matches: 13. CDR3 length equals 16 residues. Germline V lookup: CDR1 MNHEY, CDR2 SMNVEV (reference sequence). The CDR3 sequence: CASSLLAGTSGTEQYF. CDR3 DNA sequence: TGTGCCAGCAGTCTTCTAGCCGGGACTAGCGGCACGGAGCAGTACTTC.

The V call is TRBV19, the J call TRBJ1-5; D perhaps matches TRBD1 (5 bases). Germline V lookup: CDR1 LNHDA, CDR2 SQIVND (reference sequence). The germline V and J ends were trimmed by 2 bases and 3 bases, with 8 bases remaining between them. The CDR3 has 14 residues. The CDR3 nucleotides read TGTGCCAGTAGTATAAAGACAGACAATCAGCCCCAGCATTTT. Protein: CASSIKTDNQPQHF.

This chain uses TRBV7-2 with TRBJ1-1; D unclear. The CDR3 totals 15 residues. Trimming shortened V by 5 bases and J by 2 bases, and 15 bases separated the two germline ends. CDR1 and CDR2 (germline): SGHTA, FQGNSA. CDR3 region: CASSRTPGTNTEAFF. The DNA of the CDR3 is TGTGCCAGCAGCCGCACCCCGGGCACTAACACTGAAGCTTTCTTT. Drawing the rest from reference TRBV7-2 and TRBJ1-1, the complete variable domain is GAGVSQSPSNKVTEKGKDVELRCDPISGHTALYWYRQSLGQGLEFLIYFQGNSAPDKSGLPSDRFSAERTGGSVSTLTIQRTQQEDSAVYLCASSRTPGTNTEAFFGQGTRLTVV.

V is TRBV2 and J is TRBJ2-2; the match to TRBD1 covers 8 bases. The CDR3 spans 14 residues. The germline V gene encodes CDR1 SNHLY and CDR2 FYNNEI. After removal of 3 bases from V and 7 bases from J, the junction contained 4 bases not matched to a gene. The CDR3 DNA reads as TGTGCCAGCAGTGACAGGGGGCGCGGCGGGGAGCTGTTTTTT. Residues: CASSDRGRGGELFF.

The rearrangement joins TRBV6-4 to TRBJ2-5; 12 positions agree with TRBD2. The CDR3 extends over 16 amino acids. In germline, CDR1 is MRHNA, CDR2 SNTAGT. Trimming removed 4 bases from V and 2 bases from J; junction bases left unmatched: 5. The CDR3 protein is CASSAGTSGGQETQYF. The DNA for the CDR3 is TGTGCCAGCAGTGCCGGAACTAGCGGGGGGCAAGAGACCCAGTACTTC.

CDR3 DNA: TGCGCCAGCAGCGTGGACAGGGGGGAGACCCAGTACTTC. Translating gives CASSVDRGETQYF. The V and J genes are TRBV5-1 and TRBJ2-5; 10 positions agree with TRBD1. V dropped 4 bases and J dropped 5; count of bases not matched to a gene: 2. CDR1 SGHRS and CDR2 YFSETQ come from the germline V gene. The CDR3 runs 13 residues.

The CDR3 DNA reads TGTGCCAGCAGCTTAGGGTCCGCGGGGGGAACTTACACCGGGGAGCTGTTTTTT. This translates into CASSLGSAGGTYTGELFF. The chain has TRBV7-9 and TRBJ2-2, with 8 positions matching TRBD2. The CDR3 runs to 18 residues. V shed 1 base, J shed 3 bases, and the junction held 10 bases outside the gene matches. CDR1 is SEHNR, CDR2 FQNEAQ, per germline (reference sequence).

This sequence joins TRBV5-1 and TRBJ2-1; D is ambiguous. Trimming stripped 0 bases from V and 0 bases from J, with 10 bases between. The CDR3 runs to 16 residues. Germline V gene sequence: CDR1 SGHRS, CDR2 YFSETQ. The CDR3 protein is CASSLVPVSSYNEQFF. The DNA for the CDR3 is TGCGCCAGCAGCTTGGTTCCGGTTAGCTCCTACAATGAGCAGTTCTTC.

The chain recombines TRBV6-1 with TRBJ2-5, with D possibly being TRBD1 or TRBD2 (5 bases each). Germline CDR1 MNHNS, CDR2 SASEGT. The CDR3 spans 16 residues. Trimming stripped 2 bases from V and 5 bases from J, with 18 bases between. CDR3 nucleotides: TGTGCCAGCAGTGAAACCCATCTCATGGGGGAGGAGACCCAGTACTTC. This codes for CASSETHLMGEETQYF.

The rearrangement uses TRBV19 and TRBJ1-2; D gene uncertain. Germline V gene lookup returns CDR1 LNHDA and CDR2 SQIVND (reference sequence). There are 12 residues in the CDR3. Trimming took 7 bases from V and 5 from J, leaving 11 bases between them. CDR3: CASMVDGYGYTF. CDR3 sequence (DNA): TGTGCCAGTATGGTTGACGGGTATGGCTACACCTTC. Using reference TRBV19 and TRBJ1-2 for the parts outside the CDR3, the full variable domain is DGGITQSPKYLFRKEGQNVTLSCEQNLNHDAMYWYRQDPGQGLRLIYYSQIVNDFQKGDIAEGYSVSREKKESFPLTVTSAQKNPTAFYLCASMVDGYGYTFGSGTRLTVV.

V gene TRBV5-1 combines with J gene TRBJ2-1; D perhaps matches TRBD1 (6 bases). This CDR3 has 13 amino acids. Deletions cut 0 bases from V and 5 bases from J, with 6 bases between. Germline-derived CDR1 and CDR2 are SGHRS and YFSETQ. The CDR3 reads CASSLGDNNEQFF. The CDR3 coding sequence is TGCGCCAGCAGCTTGGGGGACAACAATGAGCAGTTCTTC.

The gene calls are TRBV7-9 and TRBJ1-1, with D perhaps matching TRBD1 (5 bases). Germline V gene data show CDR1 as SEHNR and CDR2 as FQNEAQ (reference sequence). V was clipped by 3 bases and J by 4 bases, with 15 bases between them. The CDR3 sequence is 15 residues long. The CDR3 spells CASSLGTGQVTEAFF. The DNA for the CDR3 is TGTGCCAGCAGCTTGGGGACGGGGCAGGTCACTGAAGCTTTCTTT.

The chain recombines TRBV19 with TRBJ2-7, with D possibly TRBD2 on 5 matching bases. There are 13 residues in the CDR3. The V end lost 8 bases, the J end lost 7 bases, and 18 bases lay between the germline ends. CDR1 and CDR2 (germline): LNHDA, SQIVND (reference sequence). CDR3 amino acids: CASQSGRLGEQYF. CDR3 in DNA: TGTGCCAGTCAAAGCGGACGGCTCGGGGAGCAGTACTTC.

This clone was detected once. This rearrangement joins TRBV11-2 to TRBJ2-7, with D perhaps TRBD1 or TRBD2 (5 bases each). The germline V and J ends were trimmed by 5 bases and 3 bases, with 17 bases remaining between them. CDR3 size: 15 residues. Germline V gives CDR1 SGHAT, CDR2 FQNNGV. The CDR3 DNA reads TGTGCCAGCAGCCCGGTGCGTGGGGGTTACTACGAGCAGTACTTC. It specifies CASSPVRGGYYEQYF.

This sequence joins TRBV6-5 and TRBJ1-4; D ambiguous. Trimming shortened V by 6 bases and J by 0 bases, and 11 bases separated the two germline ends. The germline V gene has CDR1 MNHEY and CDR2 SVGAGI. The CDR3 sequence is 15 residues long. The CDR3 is CASSRFQATNEKLFF. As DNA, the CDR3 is TGTGCCAGCAGCCGCTTCCAAGCAACTAATGAAAAACTGTTTTTT.

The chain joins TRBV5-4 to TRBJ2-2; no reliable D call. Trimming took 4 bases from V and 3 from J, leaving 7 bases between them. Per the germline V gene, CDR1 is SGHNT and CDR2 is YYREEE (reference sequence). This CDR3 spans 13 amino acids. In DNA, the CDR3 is TGTGCCAGCAGCCGAGTCGACACCGGGGAGCTGTTTTTT. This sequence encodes CASSRVDTGELFF.

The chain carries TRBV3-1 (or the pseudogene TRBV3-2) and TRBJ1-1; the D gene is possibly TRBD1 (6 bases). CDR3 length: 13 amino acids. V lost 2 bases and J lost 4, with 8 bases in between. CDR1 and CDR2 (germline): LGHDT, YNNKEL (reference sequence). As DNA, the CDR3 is TGTGCCAGCAGCCAACAGGGGTCCACTGAAGCTTTCTTT. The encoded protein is CASSQQGSTEAFF.

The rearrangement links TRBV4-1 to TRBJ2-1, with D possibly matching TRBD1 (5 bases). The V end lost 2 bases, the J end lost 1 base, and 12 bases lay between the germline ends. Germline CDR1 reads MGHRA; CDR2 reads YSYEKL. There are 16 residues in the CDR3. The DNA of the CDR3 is TGCGCCAGCAGCCAATTTTACAGGAAGTCCTACAATGAGCAGTTCTTC. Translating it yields CASSQFYRKSYNEQFF.

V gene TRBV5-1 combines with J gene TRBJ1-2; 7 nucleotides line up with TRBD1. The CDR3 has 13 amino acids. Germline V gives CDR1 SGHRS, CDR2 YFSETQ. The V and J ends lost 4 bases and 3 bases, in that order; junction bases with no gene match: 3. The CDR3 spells CASSTGQDYGYTF. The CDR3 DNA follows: TGCGCCAGCAGCACCGGACAGGACTATGGCTACACCTTC.

The CDR3 DNA is TGTGCCAGCAGCGACGGGCTGGGGGCAGATACGCAGTATTTT. This encodes CASSDGLGADTQYF. The rearrangement uses TRBV4-2 and TRBJ2-3; the D call may be TRBD1 or TRBD2 (5 bases each). The V gene lost 5 bases and the J gene lost 4 bases, with 13 bases spanning the gap. CDR3 length equals 14 residues. Germline loops: CDR1 LGHNA, CDR2 YNFKEQ.

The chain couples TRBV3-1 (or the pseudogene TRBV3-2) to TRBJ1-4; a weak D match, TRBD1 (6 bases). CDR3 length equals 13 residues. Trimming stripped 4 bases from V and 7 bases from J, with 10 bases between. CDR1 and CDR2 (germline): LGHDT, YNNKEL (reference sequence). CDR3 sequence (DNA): TGTGCCAGCAGCCTCTTAGGGGGTGAAAAACTGTTTTTT. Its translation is CASSLLGGEKLFF.